This T cell receptor (beta chain) came from a study of blood T cell repertoires in COVID-19. In regard to this clone: Other DNA sequences of this sample code for an identical CDR3.

Per the germline V gene, CDR1 is MNHEY and CDR2 is SVGAGI. CDR3 size: 13 residues. V lost 6 bases and J 1 base, leaving 9 bases between the germline ends. Data came from immunoSEQ multiplex PCR; TCRdb stores just in-frame clones and leaves some out. The sample contains approximately 270,000 clones, about 89% of which appear only once. The chain carries TRBV6-5 and TRBJ2-5; a possible D gene is TRBD1 (6 bases). The sample comprised peripheral blood. This TCR was sampled from a man aged 40-50 years with active or convalescent COVID-19. The CDR3 DNA follows: TGTGCCAGCAGCCGGACAGTCCAAGAGACCCAGTACTTC. Amino acids: CASSRTVQETQYF.